The 9 T cell receptor beta chains below all came from one sample that was sequenced in a study of regulatory T cells in long-lasting Graves disease (dated by TCRdb to the early 2020s). The time point label, as the study defines it: persistent/refractory GD, antithyroid drugs over 5 years with positive TRAb. For both TCR sequencing and RNA sequencing, RNA was extracted from PBMCs in TRIzol. The library was made by multiplex PCR. TCRdb shows the sequencer as Illumina HiSeq 4000. TCR beta libraries were built with iRepertoire HTBI primers and Arm-PCR amplification of CDR3 regions. In TCRdb, the public reads were trimmed at Q25 with fastp and aligned with MiXCR, with productive beta chains retained. Merged by CDR3 protein, the rows form single entries marked with the most common genes and DNA. In this sample the table shows around 400,000 distinct CDR3 sequences, approximately 25% of which occur a single time. The ten largest clones take up roughly a quarter of the sample.

Sequenced here: peripheral blood mononuclear cells (PBMCs), sampled when the disease was refractory, from a patient treated with antithyroid drugs. Source of these receptors: a woman aged 40 to 49 with Graves disease. Donor details come from another sample of the same person, matched by shared clones.

Many counts were recorded for this clonotype. CDR3 sequence reads: CSVERAVPTEAFF. The DNA of the CDR3 is TGCAGCGTTGAAAGAGCAGTTCCAACTGAAGCTTTCTTT. The J gene is TRBJ1-1, the V gene TRBV29-1; D not resolved. In germline, CDR1 is SQVTM, CDR2 ANQGSEA. Trimming removed 2 bases at V and 5 bases at J, with 12 bases between. The CDR3 spans 13 residues.

This clonotype was counted a few times. V is TRBV27 and J is TRBJ2-2, with a possible D match to TRBD2 (5 bases). The CDR3 loop spans 17 amino acids. Trimming cost V 4 bases and J 0 bases, with 15 bases left between them. CDR1 and CDR2 from the germline V gene are MNHEY and SMNVEV (reference sequence). The CDR3, as DNA: TGTGCCAGCAGTTCTTTTAGCGCCCACCCGAACACCGGGGAGCTGTTTTTT. Translated, it gives CASSSFSAHPNTGELFF.

The J gene is TRBJ1-5, the V gene TRBV19; 8 nucleotides match TRBD1. V gave up 8 bases and J gave up 11 bases; unmatched junction bases: 8. This CDR3 is 12 amino acids long. The V gene's germline CDR1 is LNHDA and CDR2 SQIVND (reference sequence). CDR3 region: CASRTGPSTQHF. CDR3 DNA: TGTGCCAGTCGGACAGGGCCCAGTACCCAGCATTTT.

This clonotype has at least ten counts. J is TRBJ1-1 and V is TRBV2; D is undetermined. The V end lost 7 bases, the J end lost 3 bases, and 15 bases lay between the germline ends. The CDR3 sequence is 14 residues long. Germline CDR1 and CDR2: SNHLY and FYNNEI. This CDR3 reads CASKTRRAYTEAFF. Written as DNA, the CDR3 is TGTGCCAGCAAAACAAGACGCGCATACACTGAAGCTTTCTTT.

This clonotype was detected only a few times. The junction and the germline gene differ at one end; a read error may be behind it. The rearrangement joins TRBV20-1 to TRBJ2-7, with 8 positions matching TRBD2. Germline V CDR1 and CDR2: DFQATT, SNEGSKA (reference sequence). The CDR3 loop spans 16 amino acids. The CDR3, as DNA: TGCAGTGCTACGGGGGGGTCATACGCCGACCGGTACGGGCAGTACTTC. As protein: CSATGGSYADRYGQYF.

Comments on this clonotype: This may be a read error, as it is one base from a much larger clone. This chain links TRBV11-2 with TRBJ2-7, with D tentatively TRBD1 (5 bases). The germline V gene encodes CDR1 SGHAT and CDR2 FQNNGV. The CDR3 has 12 residues. This chain's CDR3 is CASSYRQYAQYF. The CDR3 DNA sequence: TGTGCCAGCAGCTATCGACAGTACGCGCAGTACTTC.

At least ten counts were recorded for this clonotype. The chain joins TRBV28 to TRBJ1-2; D perhaps matches TRBD1 (6 bases). Trimming removed 4 bases from V and 8 bases from J, with 14 bases in between. Germline loops: CDR1 MDHEN, CDR2 SYDVKM. This CDR3 is 13 amino acids long. The CDR3 region has the DNA TGTGCCAGCAGTTCCATGGGGGGCCGGGGCTACACCTTC. Translated, it gives CASSSMGGRGYTF.

In its sample, this clonotype was seen a few times. V is TRBV6-5 and J is TRBJ2-3, with 10 bases matching TRBD2. Trimming at V came to 3 bases and at J to 0 bases, leaving 6 bases not matched to a gene. Germline CDR1 MNHEY, CDR2 SVGAGI. The CDR3 is made up of 17 amino acids. This CDR3 is CASSYFSSGRSTDTQYF. The CDR3 coding sequence is TGTGCCAGCAGTTATTTTTCTAGCGGGAGAAGCACAGATACGCAGTATTTT.

The V and J genes are TRBV7-3 and TRBJ2-3; unclear D gene. This CDR3 is built from 14 residues. Trimming stripped 3 bases from V and 1 base from J, with 8 bases between. The germline CDR1 and CDR2 sequences are SGHTA and FQGTGA. Here the CDR3 DNA reads TGTGCCAGCAGCTTTGGGCTAGGCACAGATACGCAGTATTTT. This sequence encodes CASSFGLGTDTQYF.